Listed here are 20 T cell receptor beta chains from one sample, sequenced in a study of blood T cell repertoires in COVID-19 (dated by TCRdb to 2020 to 2021). Libraries were built with the immunoSEQ multiplex PCR assay. TCRdb carries this immuneACCESS record with in-frame sequences only. Its versions omit some clonotypes, under half of them owing to an unresolved V gene in the studies checked, with the rest unexplained. For this sample there are 200,000 to 300,000 clones; roughly 90% appear just once. About 0.7% of the sample is held by the ten biggest clonotypes. Sequencing input: peripheral blood. These receptors were obtained from a human donor in a cohort sampled during active COVID-19.

The chain recombines TRBV24-1 with TRBJ2-7, with 9 bases fitting TRBD1. This CDR3 is 14 amino acids long. J lost 3 bases, V lost 6 bases, and 5 bases had no gene match. Germline lookup yields CDR1 KGHDR and CDR2 SFDVKD. DNA for the CDR3: TGTGCCACCAGTAACCGGGACAGGGTCTACGAGCAGTACTTC. Residues: CATSNRDRVYEQYF.

V and J are TRBV7-5 and TRBJ1-6; TRBD1 is the table's D call and was not checked against the DNA. TRBV7-5 is described as a pseudogene. The CDR3 covers 18 residues. The CDR3 spells CARSLGQTGFSYNSPLHF. Here the CDR3 DNA reads TGTGCCAGAAGCTTAGGGCAAACAGGGTTCTCCTATAATTCACCCCTCCACTTT.

V and J are TRBV18 and TRBJ1-2; 8 nucleotides line up with TRBD1. The CDR3 runs to 13 residues. After removal of 2 bases from V and 8 bases from J, the junction contained 4 bases not matched to a gene. The V gene's germline CDR1 is KGHSH and CDR2 LQKENI. The DNA of the CDR3 is TGTGCCAGCTCACCAGACAGGGACAGGGGCTACACCTTC. This sequence encodes CASSPDRDRGYTF. Full variable domain (rest looked up from reference TRBV18 and TRBJ1-2): NAGVMQNPRHLVRRRGQEARLRCSPMKGHSHVYWYRQLPEEGLKFMVYLQKENIIDESGMPKERFSAEFPKEGPSILRIQQVVRGDSAAYFCASSPDRDRGYTFGSGTRLTVV.

V is TRBV19 and J is TRBJ2-2, with 8 bases aligning to TRBD2. This CDR3 is built from 15 residues. J was trimmed by 4 bases and V by 7 bases; bases with no gene match: 8. CDR1 and CDR2 from the germline V gene are LNHDA and SQIVND (reference sequence). The CDR3 spells CASNGGDLGTGELFF. CDR3 sequence (DNA): TGTGCCAGTAACGGGGGGGACCTGGGCACCGGGGAGCTGTTTTTT.

This chain uses TRBV10-1 with TRBJ1-2; D perhaps matches TRBD1 (5 bases). This CDR3 has 16 residues. The V end was cut by 9 bases, the J end by 6 bases, with 26 bases between. Germline CDR1 and CDR2: WNHNN and SYGVQD (reference sequence). For the CDR3, the DNA is TGCGCCAGAGCTGCTCGGACACTCGGTGCTGTTGATGGCTACACCTTC. Protein product: CARAARTLGAVDGYTF.

The V and J genes are TRBV7-6 and TRBJ2-7, with D maybe TRBD2 (6 bases). Trimming shortened V by 4 bases and J by 3 bases, and 16 bases separated the two germline ends. In germline, CDR1 is SGHVS, CDR2 FNYEAQ. The CDR3 is 15 amino acids. CDR3 sequence reads: CASSSGAASVYEQYF. The CDR3 DNA follows: TGTGCCAGCAGCTCCGGGGCCGCTAGCGTCTACGAGCAGTACTTC.

V usage is TRBV6-5 and J usage is TRBJ1-2, with 7 bases identical to TRBD1. The CDR3 has 14 amino acids. J was trimmed by 6 bases and V by 0 bases; bases with no gene match: 4. Germline V gene lookup returns CDR1 MNHEY and CDR2 SVGAGI. This CDR3 is CASSYSEQGHGYTF. CDR3 nucleotide sequence: TGTGCCAGCAGTTACTCGGAACAGGGGCATGGCTACACCTTC.

The J gene is TRBJ1-6, the V gene TRBV3-1 (or the pseudogene TRBV3-2); TRBD1 matches at 10 bases. This CDR3 is 18 amino acids long. With 1 base clipped from V and 9 bases from J, the junction kept 12 bases outside the gene matches. CDR1 is LGHDT, CDR2 YNNKEL, per germline (reference sequence). In DNA, the CDR3 is TGTGCCAGCAGCCAAGGGGACAGGGGCAGGTCGATTGGTTCACCCCTCCACTTT. Protein: CASSQGDRGRSIGSPLHF.

This chain joins TRBV4-3 and TRBJ1-2; 7 bases map to TRBD1. There are 15 residues in the CDR3. The V gene's germline CDR1 is LGHNA and CDR2 YSLEER. J was trimmed by 5 bases and V by 1 base; bases with no gene match: 7. CDR3 residues: CASSQVQGSWYGYTF. The CDR3 region has the DNA TGCGCCAGCAGCCAAGTACAGGGGAGTTGGTATGGCTACACCTTC.

This sequence joins TRBV5-4 and TRBJ1-5, with D unresolved. In germline, CDR1 is SGHNT, CDR2 YYREEE (reference sequence). The CDR3 has 13 amino acids. V was pared by 2 bases and J by 8 bases, with 11 bases between. The CDR3 protein is CASSLDPGEPQHF. The CDR3 DNA reads TGTGCCAGCAGCTTAGACCCCGGAGAGCCCCAGCATTTT.

The chain couples TRBV13 to TRBJ2-5, with 12 positions matching TRBD2. The ends lost 5 bases at V and 5 bases at J; junction bases unmatched: 9. Germline CDR1 PRHDT, CDR2 FYEKMQ (reference sequence). CDR3 length: 16 amino acids. CDR3 protein: CASSPASGGAPETQYF. DNA of the CDR3: TGTGCCAGCAGCCCCGCTAGCGGGGGGGCCCCGGAGACCCAGTACTTC.

The chain links TRBV2 to TRBJ2-7; D is perhaps TRBD2 (6 bases). V was shortened by 6 bases and J by 1 base, with 13 bases between the two germline ends. The CDR3 is 14 amino acids. Germline CDR1 reads SNHLY; CDR2 reads FYNNEI. The CDR3 protein is CASSYSGISYEQYF. The CDR3 DNA sequence: TGTGCCAGCAGCTATAGCGGAATTTCCTACGAGCAGTACTTC.

The rearrangement uses TRBV10-3 and TRBJ1-3; the D gene is possibly TRBD1 (5 bases). The V gene's germline CDR1 is ENHRY and CDR2 SYGVKD. This CDR3 has 15 amino acids. Trimming took off 0 bases at V and 4 bases at J, with 10 bases between the two ends. The CDR3 is CAISESTREGNTIYF. The CDR3 coding sequence is TGTGCCATCAGTGAGTCGACCAGGGAAGGAAACACCATATATTTT.

The chain uses TRBV28 and TRBJ1-2, with D perhaps TRBD1 (5 bases). Germline CDR1 reads MDHEN; CDR2 reads SYDVKM. CDR3 size: 12 residues. Between the trimmed V and J ends, which lost 4 bases and 5 bases, there was a span of 8 bases. The chain's CDR3 is CASSWEGYGYTF. The CDR3 nucleotides are TGTGCCAGCAGTTGGGAGGGGTATGGCTACACCTTC.

The chain is built from TRBV5-6 and TRBJ1-2; D is unresolved. The CDR3 runs to 14 residues. Trimming stripped 2 bases from V and 3 bases from J, with 11 bases between. Germline-derived CDR1 and CDR2 are SGHDT and YYEEEE. This chain's CDR3 is CASSLRRNYYGYTF. The DNA for the CDR3 is TGTGCCAGCAGCTTACGCAGGAACTACTATGGCTACACCTTC.

The table lists this clone with a count of one. The rearrangement links TRBV21-1 to TRBJ1-1; TRBD1, as called in the table, went unchecked against the DNA. TRBV21-1 is recorded as a pseudogene. This CDR3 is built from 16 residues. The DNA of the CDR3 is TGTGCCAGCAGCAAAGCCCCCGGACAGGGGAACACTGAAGCTTTCTTT. Translating gives CASSKAPGQGNTEAFF.

This chain connects TRBV5-4 to TRBJ1-5; the D gene is possibly TRBD1 (5 bases). Germline assignment: CDR1 SGHNT and CDR2 YYREEE (reference sequence). CDR3 length: 15 residues. With 0 bases removed from V and 0 bases from J, the gap between germline ends came to 7 bases. CDR3 in amino acids: CASSLGGYSNQPQHF. The DNA of the CDR3 is TGTGCCAGCAGCTTGGGGGGCTATAGCAATCAGCCCCAGCATTTT. Drawing the rest from reference TRBV5-4 and TRBJ1-5, the complete variable domain is ETGVTQSPTHLIKTRGQQVTLRCSSQSGHNTVSWYQQALGQGPQFIFQYYREEENGRGNFPPRFSGLQFPNYSSELNVNALELDDSALYLCASSLGGYSNQPQHFGDGTRLSIL.

The V and J genes are TRBV21-1 and TRBJ2-7; the DNA was not compared with TRBD2, the D call given in the table. TRBV21-1 is a pseudogene segment. The CDR3 is 16 residues long. This CDR3 reads CASSKKASGRVYEQYF. DNA of the CDR3: TGTGCCAGCAGCAAAAAAGCTAGCGGGAGAGTCTACGAGCAGTACTTC.

CDR3 sequence reads: CASSLRSETQYF. In DNA form, the CDR3 reads TGTGCCAGCAGCTTACGGTCGGAGACCCAGTACTTC. V and J are TRBV11-1 and TRBJ2-5; D unclear. Germline V gene lookup returns CDR1 SGHAT and CDR2 FQDESV (reference sequence). V lost 2 bases, J lost 5 bases, and 6 bases lay in between. This CDR3 is built from 12 residues.

V and J are TRBV5-5 and TRBJ2-5; D gene unclear. V was pared by 6 bases and J by 2 bases, with 14 bases between. Germline V gene sequence: CDR1 SGHKS, CDR2 YYEKEE (reference sequence). The CDR3 length is 14 residues. The CDR3 nucleotides read TGTGCCAGCACCCTACAACAGCTACAAGAGACCCAGTACTTC. It translates to CASTLQQLQETQYF.